The 21 T cell receptor beta chains presented below share a single source sample, sequenced in a study of cytomegalovirus exposure and HLA in healthy donors. In the PCR, 60 Vbeta and 13 Jbeta primers were used. Profiled with immunoSEQ multiplex PCR; TCRdb holds only in-frame clones, not every one. Of about 200,000 clones listed, roughly 79% were seen once; the top ten hold around 1.8%. Input material: PBMCs. The source is a man aged 18 to 29 in good health and CMV-seronegative.

This chain links TRBV27 with TRBJ2-3, with 7 bases identical to TRBD2. Per the germline V gene, CDR1 is MNHEY and CDR2 is SMNVEV (reference sequence). There are 16 residues in the CDR3. The V segment lost 1 base and the J segment 1 base; nucleotides outside the gene matches: 5. DNA of the CDR3: TGTGCCAGCAGTTTATACGGGGGGTTCGGCACAGATACGCAGTATTTT. This codes for CASSLYGGFGTDTQYF.

The genes are TRBV10-2 and TRBJ2-3, with TRBD2 matching 10 bases. CDR1 and CDR2 (germline): WSHSY, SAAADI. The CDR3 is 13 amino acids. Trimming removed 8 bases from V and 5 bases from J; junction bases left unmatched: 4. The CDR3 loop is CASGAGGGDTQYF. Here the CDR3 DNA reads TGCGCCAGCGGAGCGGGAGGGGGAGATACGCAGTATTTT.

The V and J genes are TRBV29-1 and TRBJ2-6; the match to TRBD1 covers 7 bases. Germline V gives CDR1 SQVTM, CDR2 ANQGSEA. This CDR3 is built from 15 residues. The V gene end was trimmed by 7 bases and the J gene end by 2 bases; junction bases not matched to a gene: 8. The CDR3 here is CSAIEGGAGANVLTF. The CDR3 DNA reads TGCAGCGCAATTGAAGGGGGCGCTGGGGCCAACGTCCTGACTTTC.

This CDR3 is CASRSASTGESYGYTF. In DNA form, the CDR3 reads TGTGCCAGCAGGTCGGCATCGACGGGGGAGAGCTATGGCTACACCTTC. The chain employs TRBV21-1 and TRBJ1-2. TRBV21-1 is noted as a pseudogene. The CDR3 sequence is 16 residues long.

As regards this clone: One junction end disagrees with the germline gene, perhaps due to a read error. Other DNA sequences from this sample encode an identical CDR3 as well. J is TRBJ2-3 and V is TRBV11-1; D perhaps matches TRBD1 (5 bases). This CDR3 is built from 12 residues. Germline CDR1 is SGHAT and CDR2 is FQDESV (reference sequence). CDR3 coding DNA: TGTGCTAGCAGCAATGACAGAGATACGCAGTATTTT. Protein sequence: CASSNDRDTQYF.

The chain has TRBV10-3 and TRBJ1-2, with D perhaps TRBD1 (6 bases). Germline V gene lookup returns CDR1 ENHRY and CDR2 SYGVKD. The CDR3 totals 12 residues. V lost 5 bases and J 4 bases, leaving 8 bases between the germline ends. In nucleotides, the CDR3 is TGTGCCATCAGTTTGGACAGCTATGGCTACACCTTC. It encodes CAISLDSYGYTF.

The chain couples TRBV6-5 to TRBJ2-5; D is uncertain. The J call may be incorrect, as the DNA end agrees better with TRBJ2-7. CDR3 size: 12 residues. CDR1 MNHEY and CDR2 SVGAGI come from the germline V gene. The CDR3 coding sequence is TGTGCCAGCAGCAACAGCCCCTACGAGCAGTACTTC. It codes for CASSNSPYEQYF.

This chain connects TRBV19 to TRBJ2-2, with 11 bases identical to TRBD2. The V gene end was trimmed by 4 bases and the J gene end by 8 bases; junction bases not matched to a gene: 3. This CDR3 contains 14 residues. Germline V gene data show CDR1 as LNHDA and CDR2 as SQIVND (reference sequence). This CDR3 reads CASSTGLAAGELFF. The CDR3 DNA sequence: TGTGCCAGTAGTACGGGACTAGCGGCGGGGGAGCTGTTTTTT.

Written as DNA, the CDR3 is TGTGCCAGCAGCTTACTGGTTGGACAGGGATCCTACGAGCAGTACTTC. This encodes CASSLLVGQGSYEQYF. The chain joins TRBV11-2 to TRBJ2-7; 8 bases match TRBD1. Germline loops: CDR1 SGHAT, CDR2 FQNNGV. This CDR3 comprises 16 residues. V was pared by 2 bases and J by 1 base, with 7 bases of the junction left unmatched.

The chain uses TRBV30 and TRBJ2-2; D might be TRBD1 (5 bases). Germline assignment: CDR1 GTSNPN and CDR2 SVGIG (reference sequence). The V end lost 4 bases, the J end lost 3 bases, and 12 bases lay between the germline ends. CDR3 size: 14 residues. As DNA, the CDR3 is TGTGCCTGGAAAGAGGCAGGGTACACCGGGGAGCTGTTTTTT. The encoded protein is CAWKEAGYTGELFF.

The rearrangement links TRBV30 to TRBJ2-6, with 7 bases fitting TRBD1. V was pared by 4 bases and J by 4 bases, with 4 bases of the junction left unmatched. Per the germline V gene, CDR1 is GTSNPN and CDR2 is SVGIG (reference sequence). This CDR3 is 14 amino acids long. The DNA of the CDR3 is TGTGCCTGGAAGACAGGGAACGGGGCCAACGTCCTGACTTTC. Translation gives CAWKTGNGANVLTF.

The rearrangement links TRBV19 to TRBJ2-2; 12 positions match TRBD1. Germline values: CDR1 LNHDA, CDR2 SQIVND (reference sequence). The CDR3 loop spans 17 amino acids. The ends lost 7 bases at V and 5 bases at J; junction bases unmatched: 11. The CDR3: CASIPTGTGGRTGELFF. The CDR3 DNA follows: TGTGCCAGTATTCCGACCGGGACAGGGGGCCGGACCGGGGAGCTGTTTTTT.

This rearrangement joins TRBV7-9 to TRBJ2-1; 8 bases are a match to TRBD2. V was clipped by 5 bases and J by 7 bases; unmatched bases: 13. The CDR3 loop spans 16 amino acids. Germline assignment: CDR1 SEHNR and CDR2 FQNEAQ (reference sequence). The CDR3 spells CASSLALAGGGNEQFF. The DNA for the CDR3 is TGTGCCAGCAGCCTGGCATTGGCGGGAGGTGGGAATGAGCAGTTCTTC.

V usage is TRBV10-3 and J usage is TRBJ2-7; D might be TRBD2 (5 bases). CDR1 ENHRY and CDR2 SYGVKD come from the germline V gene. This CDR3 has 14 amino acids. Deletions cut 2 bases from V and 2 bases from J, with 10 bases between. CDR3 residues: CAISEVRETYEQYF. The CDR3 DNA reads TGTGCCATCAGTGAGGTTCGGGAAACCTACGAGCAGTACTTC.

This chain uses TRBV4-3 with TRBJ2-1; 10 nucleotides align to TRBD2. The CDR3 runs to 16 residues. V gave up 0 bases and J gave up 7 bases; unmatched junction bases: 6. Looked up from germline, CDR1 is LGHNA and CDR2 is YSLEER. Here the CDR3 DNA reads TGCGCCAGCAGCCAAGAAGCGGGAGGGCCTTATAATGAGCAGTTCTTC. Protein: CASSQEAGGPYNEQFF.

J is TRBJ2-1 and V is TRBV11-3; TRBD2 aligns across 13 bases. The germline CDR1 and CDR2 sequences are SGHNT and YENEEA. J was trimmed by 9 bases and V by 1 base; bases with no gene match: 9. The CDR3 covers 17 residues. CDR3 nucleotide sequence: TGTGCCAGCAGCTTAGGAGGGACTAGCGGGAAGGAAGGTGAGCAGTTCTTC. As protein: CASSLGGTSGKEGEQFF.

The chain couples TRBV5-1 to TRBJ1-1, with D perhaps matching TRBD1 (6 bases). Trimming removed 2 bases at V and 0 bases at J, with 14 bases between. The V gene's germline CDR1 is SGHRS and CDR2 YFSETQ. This CDR3 is built from 16 residues. The CDR3 nucleotides read TGCGCCAGCAGCTTCGGCCGGGGGGGCGTGAACACTGAAGCTTTCTTT. Encoded protein: CASSFGRGGVNTEAFF.

The chain has TRBV28 and TRBJ2-1; 8 nucleotides agree with TRBD2. V was clipped by 5 bases and J by 5 bases; unmatched bases: 8. This CDR3 spans 15 amino acids. Germline V CDR1 and CDR2: MDHEN, SYDVKM. The DNA for the CDR3 is TGTGCCAGCAGTCCCGGGGGGGCCATCCACAATGAGCAGTTCTTC. It translates to CASSPGGAIHNEQFF.

This chain connects TRBV27 to TRBJ2-7; 7 nucleotides align to TRBD1. The V and J ends lost 8 bases and 4 bases, in that order; junction bases with no gene match: 5. Germline V gene data show CDR1 as MNHEY and CDR2 as SMNVEV (reference sequence). This CDR3 has 12 amino acids. CDR3 protein: CASGDSQYEQYF. CDR3 DNA: TGTGCCAGCGGGGACAGCCAGTACGAGCAGTACTTC.

This clone was recorded a few times. The V call is TRBV7-9, the J call TRBJ1-6; D is undetermined. Trimming pared 3 bases from V and 10 bases from J, leaving 13 bases between. Germline CDR1 is SEHNR and CDR2 is FQNEAQ (reference sequence). The CDR3 spans 14 residues. CDR3 sequence: CASSLGSQRSPLHF. The CDR3 DNA is TGTGCCAGCAGCTTGGGCAGTCAGAGATCACCCCTCCACTTT.

The chain has TRBV6-5 and TRBJ1-5; 9 bases match TRBD1. Germline CDR1 is MNHEY and CDR2 is SVGAGI. The CDR3 extends over 14 amino acids. V shed 5 bases and J 6 bases; nucleotides not matched to a gene: 5. In DNA, the CDR3 is TGTGCCAGCAGTGCTAGGACAGGGGTTCAGCCCCAGCATTTT. It translates to CASSARTGVQPQHF.